A selection of T cell receptor beta chains follows, all from one sample in a study of cytomegalovirus exposure and HLA in healthy donors. Libraries were prepared by immunoSEQ multiplex PCR; TCRdb keeps only in-frame clonotypes and omits some of them. The sample yields about 160,000 clones, roughly 80% seen once. Sequencing was performed on PBMCs. Every receptor here comes from a man aged 25 to 45 in good health and CMV-seropositive. CDR3s include the opening cysteine and the closing phenylalanine or tryptophan. A D gene is named only where the DNA matches it firmly. A clone size is listed for some rows: how often the clone was seen (once, few, many), or a class if it is expanded.

clone_size j_call v_call d_call cdr3_aa cdr3_nt
- TRBJ2-5 TRBV6-5 TRBD1 CASSQGTGMWETQYF TGTGCCAGCAGTCAAGGGACAGGGATGTGGGAGACCCAGTACTTC
once TRBJ1-5 TRBV15 TRBD1 CATSLRGMSNQPQHF TGTGCCACCAGCCTCAGGGGGATGAGCAATCAGCCCCAGCATTTT
- TRBJ2-7 TRBV7-9 - CASSLESDSSSYEQYF TGTGCCAGCAGCTTAGAGTCGGACAGCTCATCCTACGAGCAGTACTTC
- TRBJ2-5 TRBV7-2 - CASTSGSALQETQYF TGTGCCAGCACCTCGGGTAGCGCCCTCCAAGAGACCCAGTACTTC
- TRBJ2-5 TRBV7-2 TRBD2 CASSLRLAGETQYF TGTGCCAGCAGCTTACGACTAGCTGGAGAGACCCAGTACTTC
- TRBJ1-2 TRBV2 - CASSESNMGRGYGYTF TGTGCCAGCAGTGAATCGAATATGGGGCGCGGCTATGGCTACACCTTC
- TRBJ1-2 TRBV9 TRBD1 CASSVGWGPRTGDYGYTF TGTGCCAGCAGCGTAGGATGGGGTCCTAGGACAGGGGACTATGGCTACACCTTC
once TRBJ1-6 TRBV28 TRBD1 CASSSPSTGGFSYNSPLHF TGTGCCAGCAGTTCCCCATCGACAGGGGGGTTCTCCTATAATTCACCCCTCCACTTT
- TRBJ2-6 TRBV19 - CASSIGTVRANVLTF TGTGCCAGTAGTATAGGGACAGTTCGGGCCAACGTCCTGACTTTC
- TRBJ2-2 TRBV12-5 - CASGLVYLTQMNTGELFF TGTGCTAGTGGTTTGGTATATCTGACTCAGATGAACACCGGGGAGCTGTTTTTT
- TRBJ2-2 TRBV11-3 TRBD1 CASSLSSTHARGTGELFF TGTGCCAGCAGCCTAAGTTCGACCCACGCCAGGGGGACCGGGGAGCTGTTTTTT
- TRBJ1-5 TRBV28 - CASSFFRGAQPQHF TGTGCCAGCAGTTTCTTCAGGGGTGCTCAGCCCCAGCATTTT
- TRBJ1-5 TRBV5-8 - CASSLISQGTDQPQHF TGTGCCAGCAGCCTCATATCACAGGGTACGGATCAGCCCCAGCATTTT
- TRBJ2-2 TRBV7-9 TRBD1 CASSSRTGAGELFF TGTGCCAGCAGCTCCAGGACAGGGGCCGGGGAGCTGTTTTTT
- TRBJ2-3 TRBV2 TRBD2 CASRNTGTSGTTDTQYF TGTGCCAGCAGGAATACCGGGACTAGCGGAACCACAGATACGCAGTATTTT
- TRBJ2-5 TRBV7-3 - CASSPGGGGETQYF TGTGCCAGCAGCCCCGGCGGAGGGGGCGAGACCCAGTACTTC
once TRBJ2-7 TRBV30 - CASGTLAYEQYF TGTGCCTCCGGGACACTCGCCTACGAGCAGTACTTC
- TRBJ1-4 TRBV9 - CASSVGPGRWEKLFF TGTGCCAGCAGCGTAGGCCCAGGGCGGTGGGAAAAACTGTTTTTT
- TRBJ2-3 TRBV6-6 - CASSPRGRTDTQYF TGTGCCAGCAGTCCCCGGGGTCGGACAGATACGCAGTATTTT
- TRBJ2-5 TRBV15 - CATSRQLQETQYF TGTGCCACCAGCAGGCAGTTACAAGAGACCCAGTACTTC
- TRBJ2-7 TRBV2 TRBD2 CASERDHTPTEQYF TGTGCCAGCGAGCGGGACCATACACCCACCGAGCAGTACTTC
- TRBJ2-3 TRBV4-2 TRBD2 CASSQEASGGPDTQYF TGTGCCAGCAGCCAAGAAGCAAGCGGGGGCCCAGATACGCAGTATTTT
- TRBJ2-7 TRBV9 TRBD2 CASSVTSGVTYEQYF TGTGCCAGCAGCGTAACTAGCGGGGTTACCTACGAGCAGTACTTC
- TRBJ1-5 TRBV27 - CASSLSAGANQPQHF TGTGCCAGCAGTTTATCTGCGGGGGCCAATCAGCCCCAGCATTTT
- TRBJ2-5 TRBV10-3 - CATKQETQYF TGTGCCACCAAACAAGAGACCCAGTACTTC
- TRBJ1-5 TRBV11-2 - CASSPGVRGASNQPQHF TGTGCCAGCAGCCCGGGGGTCCGGGGGGCTAGCAATCAGCCCCAGCATTTT
- TRBJ2-5 TRBV5-1 TRBD1 CASSQETGMGTQYF TGCGCCAGCAGCCAGGAGACAGGGATGGGGACCCAGTACTTC
- TRBJ2-5 TRBV2 - CASRPDQETQYF TGTGCCAGCCGCCCAGACCAAGAGACCCAGTACTTC
few TRBJ2-3 TRBV10-1 - CASSPVGSGDTQYF TGCGCCAGCAGTCCGGTGGGTAGCGGTGATACGCAGTATTTT
- TRBJ2-1 TRBV7-2 TRBD1 CASSGTGGFYNEQFF TGTGCCAGCAGCGGAACAGGGGGCTTCTACAATGAGCAGTTCTTC
- TRBJ1-6 TRBV30 - CAWSVVPPRSPLHF TGTGCCTGGAGTGTAGTGCCCCCGCGTTCACCCCTCCACTTT
- TRBJ1-2 TRBV5-1 TRBD1 CASSPRTGTFSYGYTF TGCGCCAGCAGCCCGAGGACAGGGACCTTCAGCTATGGCTACACCTTC
- TRBJ2-7 TRBV30 TRBD2 CAGSGGSNEQYF TGTGCAGGTAGCGGGGGGTCGAACGAGCAGTACTTC
- TRBJ2-1 TRBV27 TRBD1 CASSLIGQGRNEQFF TGTGCCAGCAGTTTAATCGGACAGGGGAGGAATGAGCAGTTCTTC
- TRBJ1-2 TRBV2 - CASSGTANYGYTF TGTGCCAGCAGTGGGACAGCTAACTATGGCTACACCTTC
- TRBJ2-7 TRBV5-1 TRBD1 CASSLAGGEGEQYF TGCGCCAGCAGCTTGGCAGGGGGCGAAGGGGAGCAGTACTTC
- TRBJ2-1 TRBV5-1 - CASSLGGDARNEQFF TGCGCCAGCAGCTTGGGGGGGGACGCTCGAAATGAGCAGTTCTTC
- TRBJ1-4 TRBV5-6 TRBD1 CASSKDRGRANEKLFF TGTGCCAGCAGCAAAGACAGGGGGAGGGCTAATGAAAAACTGTTTTTT
- TRBJ1-4 TRBV4-2 - CASSLETGDDEKLFF TGTGCCAGCAGCCTAGAGACAGGCGATGATGAAAAACTGTTTTTT
few TRBJ1-2 TRBV14 - CASSHVAGDGYGYTF TGTGCCAGCAGCCACGTGGCGGGGGACGGGTATGGCTACACCTTC
- TRBJ1-2 TRBV25-1 TRBD1 CASSGPDRGFSGYTF TGTGCCAGCAGTGGCCCGGACAGGGGGTTTAGCGGCTACACCTTC
once TRBJ2-5 TRBV7-6 - CASSLATPQETQYF TGTGCCAGCAGCTTAGCGACTCCCCAAGAGACCCAGTACTTC
once TRBJ2-5 TRBV19 TRBD2 CASSIQTSGGRETQYF TGTGCCAGTAGTATCCAGACTAGCGGGGGGAGAGAGACCCAGTACTTC
- TRBJ2-3 TRBV19 - CASSTGRKVTQYF TGTGCCAGTAGTACAGGGAGGAAGGTTACGCAGTATTTT
few TRBJ2-7 TRBV7-9 - CASSSDTYLRGQYF TGTGCCAGCAGCTCCGACACCTATCTACGTGGGCAGTACTTC
- TRBJ1-1 TRBV6-5 - CASSYVGGGNAEAFF TGTGCCAGCAGTTACGTCGGCGGCGGGAACGCTGAAGCTTTCTTT
- TRBJ2-3 TRBV9 TRBD1 CASSAGQGLTDTQYF TGTGCCAGCAGCGCAGGACAGGGGTTGACAGATACGCAGTATTTT
- TRBJ1-6 TRBV18 - CASSPLSDSPLHF TGTGCCAGCTCACCACTATCTGATTCACCCCTCCACTTT
- TRBJ2-1 TRBV4-3 TRBD2 CASSQDVLAGYEQFF TGCGCCAGCAGCCAAGACGTCCTAGCGGGGTATGAGCAGTTCTTC
few TRBJ1-2 TRBV7-9 - CASSLDSRNYGYTF TGTGCCAGCAGCCTGGACAGCAGGAACTATGGCTACACCTTC
- TRBJ2-7 TRBV4-1 - CASSQAGGPEQYF TGCGCCAGCAGCCAGGCCGGCGGGCCCGAGCAGTACTTC
once TRBJ1-2 TRBV19 - CASSLDGAGARGYTF TGTGCCAGTAGTCTCGACGGCGCAGGGGCGCGAGGCTACACCTTC
- TRBJ2-1 TRBV11-2 TRBD2 CASSLGTAGAEEDEQFF TGTGCCAGCAGCTTAGGTACAGCGGGGGCCGAGGAGGATGAGCAGTTCTTC
- TRBJ1-1 TRBV9 TRBD1 CASSAGQGTEAFF TGTGCCAGCAGCGCAGGACAGGGCACTGAAGCTTTCTTT
- TRBJ1-1 TRBV6-5 - CASSPGGNTEAFF TGTGCCAGCAGCCCCGGGGGGAACACTGAAGCTTTCTTT
- TRBJ1-1 TRBV11-2 TRBD1 CASSITGDHRANTEAFF TGTGCCAGCAGCATCACAGGGGATCATCGAGCGAACACTGAAGCTTTCTTT
once TRBJ2-7 TRBV7-2 - CASSFGGGPYEQYF TGTGCCAGCAGCTTTGGGGGGGGGCCCTACGAGCAGTACTTC
once TRBJ1-2 TRBV6-5 TRBD1 CASSHATGDYGYTF TGTGCCAGCAGCCACGCGACAGGGGACTATGGCTACACCTTC
- TRBJ2-7 TRBV7-2 - CASSSPGFSFDEQYF TGTGCCAGCAGCTCACCGGGGTTCTCGTTTGACGAGCAGTACTTC
- TRBJ1-6 TRBV27 TRBD1 CASSLWGQGAANSPLHF TGTGCCAGCAGTTTATGGGGACAGGGGGCGGCTAATTCACCCCTCCACTTT